This TCR beta chain comes out of a study of long-term antiretroviral therapy in people with HIV (dated 2022 in TCRdb). Background on the whole study: The earliest samples were collected approximately a decade before the 2015 WHO recommendation for immediate ART, a period when ART was typically delayed until CD4 counts fell. The cohort contributed fewer than 200 cryopreserved PBMC samples from about 31 adults with confirmed HIV infection, collected serially over a mean of approximately six years (range 1-12). Whether ART initiation and durable HIV suppression were associated with changes in peripheral blood TRB repertoire composition and diversity was tested in a retrospective serial study. Test extractions of a monoclonal T-cell line alongside 30 to 35 polyclonal samples showed no cross-contamination during QIAcube processing. About 40% of the roughly 30 participants with HIV were female.

Participants were included only if at least one PBMC sample before ART initiation and at least two post-ART samples were available. Every participant with HIV received treatment in the United States of America. Cryopreserved samples of about 1-10 million PBMC were thawed and washed before DNA extraction. At the time of the earliest PBMC sample for each participant with HIV, ages ranged from about 23 to 60 years. Each participant contributed PBMC samples from 1-4 timepoints before ART initiation and 2-8 timepoints after ART initiation, with a median of 7 samples. Serial HIV viral load, CD4+ T-cell count, ART history and demographic data were obtained for every participant. Genomic DNA was extracted from unsorted PBMC with a Qiagen kit on a QIAcube, with processing performed in batches of 12 samples. With respect to this clone: This clone's antigen is unknown. Per-base qualities were not stored, and no clone one base away is much larger.

General conclusions and limits of the study: Samples dated from the mid-2000s to the late 2010s, and the ART regimens used may be less effective than current ones. ART initiation was associated with a significant increase in TRB diversity, but diversity stayed significantly below transplant donor controls even after long-term ART. Expanded TRB clones identified before ART initiation dominated the repertoire at all time points, although this dominance fluctuated and declined in many PLHIV after ART. Inferences about post-ART repertoire changes were limited because no data were available on ART adherence, viral resistance or therapy changes. Because cell numbers in pre-ART samples were limited, unsorted PBMC were profiled instead of sorted CD4+ and CD8+ T cells. Owing to limited PBMC availability, only the TCR beta chain was sequenced, without alpha chain pairing. HIV repertoires had narrower CDR3 length ranges than controls, and the network structure suggested an antigen-experienced repertoire that shifted only slightly toward naive after ART.

The immunoSEQ hsTCRB v3.0 assay was used at survey level resolution to sequence the TRB variable region. A depth of roughly 40,000-50,000 T-cell genomes per sample was targeted for TRB sequencing. TRB libraries were pooled and sequenced on an Illumina MiSeq using a v3 150-cycle kit. For the original study's pipeline: Repertoire analysis was performed in R inside a reproducible Nextflow workflow that covered QC, data transformation and analysis. LymphoSeq2, an R package for AIRR-Seq data exploration, was used to implement custom analyses. A handful of samples yielding fewer than 5000 total TRB sequences were excluded, leaving about 190 analyzed HIV repertoires. Among the 180 or so HIV repertoires that were kept, almost 60 were collected before ART initiation and roughly 130 were collected after ART initiation. Repertoires were downsampled to 5000 TRB nucleotide sequences, and summary statistics were averaged over 100 downsampling iterations. The analysis kept only TRB sequences whose CDR3 regions were at least seven amino acids long. Diversity was assessed using a clonality score derived from Shannon entropy and using the Gini coefficient. In repertoire networks, the top 5000 CDR3 amino acid sequences were linked whenever an edit distance of one separated two sequences. GLIPH2 predicted antigen specificity groups and MHC restriction for TRB CDR3 amino acid sequences. To flag known CMV, EBV, HIV or tissue antigen associations, CDR3 amino acid sequences were matched against VDJdb and McPAS-TCR. Pre-ART, post-ART and control groups were compared with Wilcoxon signed-rank tests and Holm-Bonferroni correction. The source is immuneACCESS, and TCRdb retained only in-frame sequences with V and J called. Part of the clones is not carried over; for the studies checked, unresolved V genes explain less than half of this, and the remainder is unexplained. V and J calls and clone size are as listed in that table; D and trimming were resolved from the DNA. Across this sample there are tens of thousands of clones, with 65% to 90% seen only once. The ten most abundant clones make up about a sixth of the sample.

This TCR came from a man over 45 with HIV. The input for sequencing was unsorted PBMCs, taken 1.2 years after starting antiretroviral therapy.

The CDR3 is CASSPLGTGSYEQYF. DNA sequence: TGCGCCAGCAGCCCCCTGGGGACAGGTTCCTACGAGCAGTACTTC. The chain links TRBV4-1 with TRBJ2-7; 8 central bases correspond to TRBD1. From the cysteine through the phenylalanine, the CDR3 covers 15 amino acids. Only the CDR3 DNA is retained, 45 bases long and in frame from the first base. The CDR1 and CDR2 encoded by the germline V gene are MGHRA and YSYEKL. From V the trimming removes 4 bases and from J it removes 1 base, while the gene matches leave 6 bases of the junction unaccounted for.